The subject of this entry is one TCR beta chain. TCRdb's copy holds only in-frame clones and misses some; the assay was immunoSEQ multiplex PCR. The sample lists about 200,000 clones, around four fifths occurring once. This sample was included in a study of blood T cell repertoires in COVID-19. Study details: Sites across the United States, Italy and Spain contributed samples from acute and convalescent COVID-19. The analysed material was cDNA or gDNA that came from T cells, B-cell-depleted T cells, or PBMCs.

There are 16 residues in the CDR3. The V gene's germline CDR1 is MGHRA and CDR2 YSYEKL. The V and J ends lost 3 bases and 5 bases, in that order; junction bases with no gene match: 8. The rearrangement joins TRBV4-1 to TRBJ1-5; 9 bases align to TRBD1. The sample taken for sequencing was peripheral blood. The origin of this receptor is a human donor in a cohort sampled during active COVID-19. This CDR3 reads CASSHLQGATHQPQHF. As DNA, the CDR3 is TGCGCCAGCAGCCATCTACAGGGGGCTACTCATCAGCCCCAGCATTTT.